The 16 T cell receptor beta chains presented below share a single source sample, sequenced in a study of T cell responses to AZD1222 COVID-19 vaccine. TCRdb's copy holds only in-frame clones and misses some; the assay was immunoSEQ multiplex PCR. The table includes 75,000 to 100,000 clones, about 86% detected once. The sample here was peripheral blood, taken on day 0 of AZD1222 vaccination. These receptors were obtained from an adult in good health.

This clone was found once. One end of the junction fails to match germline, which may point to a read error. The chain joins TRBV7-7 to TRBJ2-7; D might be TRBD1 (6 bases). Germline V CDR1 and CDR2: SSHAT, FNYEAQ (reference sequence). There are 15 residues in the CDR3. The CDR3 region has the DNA TGTGCTAGCAGCATCCGGGACACGAGCTCCTACGAGCAGTACTTC. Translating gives CASSIRDTSSYEQYF.

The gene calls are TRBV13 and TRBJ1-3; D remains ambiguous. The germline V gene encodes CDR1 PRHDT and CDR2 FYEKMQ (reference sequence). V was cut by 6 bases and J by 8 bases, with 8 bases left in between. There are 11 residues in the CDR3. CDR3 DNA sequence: TGTGCCAGCAGGGTCGGCTACACCATATATTTT. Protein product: CASRVGYTIYF.

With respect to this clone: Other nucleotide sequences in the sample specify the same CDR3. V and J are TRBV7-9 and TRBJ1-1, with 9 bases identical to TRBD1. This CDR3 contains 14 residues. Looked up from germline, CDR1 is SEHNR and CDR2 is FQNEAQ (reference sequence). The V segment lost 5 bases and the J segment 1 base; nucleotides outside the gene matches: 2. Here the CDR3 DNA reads TGTGCCAGCAGCCCGGGACAGGGGAACACTGAAGCTTTCTTT. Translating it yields CASSPGQGNTEAFF.

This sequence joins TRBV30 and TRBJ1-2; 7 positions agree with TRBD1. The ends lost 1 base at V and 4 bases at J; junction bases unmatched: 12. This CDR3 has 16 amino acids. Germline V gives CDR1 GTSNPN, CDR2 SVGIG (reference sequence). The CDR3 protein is CAWSAWSRGVSYGYTF. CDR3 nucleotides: TGTGCCTGGAGTGCTTGGAGCAGGGGGGTGTCCTATGGCTACACCTTC.

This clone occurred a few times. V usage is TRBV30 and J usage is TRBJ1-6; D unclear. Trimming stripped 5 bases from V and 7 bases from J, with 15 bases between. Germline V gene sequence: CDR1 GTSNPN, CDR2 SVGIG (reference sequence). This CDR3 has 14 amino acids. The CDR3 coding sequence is TGTGCCTGGGTCAAAGCGGGTCCCAATTCACCCCTCCACTTT. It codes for CAWVKAGPNSPLHF.

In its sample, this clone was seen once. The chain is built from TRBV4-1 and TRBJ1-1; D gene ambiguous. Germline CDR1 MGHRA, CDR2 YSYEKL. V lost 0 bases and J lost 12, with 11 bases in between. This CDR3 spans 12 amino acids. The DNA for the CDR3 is TGCGCCAGCAGCCAAGATGGGCTGGCGTCTTTCTTT. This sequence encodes CASSQDGLASFF.

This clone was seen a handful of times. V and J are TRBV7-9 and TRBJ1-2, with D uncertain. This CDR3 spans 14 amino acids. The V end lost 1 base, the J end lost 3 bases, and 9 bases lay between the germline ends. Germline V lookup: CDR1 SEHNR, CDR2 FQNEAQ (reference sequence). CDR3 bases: TGTGCCAGCAGCTTAGATCGGCAGGACTATGGCTACACCTTC. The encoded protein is CASSLDRQDYGYTF.

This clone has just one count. The CDR3 nucleotides read TGTGCCAGCAGCTTCCGACTAGATGAGCAGTTCTTC. This translates into CASSFRLDEQFF. The V and J genes are TRBV11-1 and TRBJ2-1, with D maybe TRBD2 (6 bases). Germline values: CDR1 SGHAT, CDR2 FQDESV (reference sequence). The CDR3 extends over 12 amino acids. V lost 3 bases and J lost 8, with 8 bases in between.

The CDR3, as DNA: TGTGCCAGCAGTTTAACTCAGCTGGAGACCCAGTACTTC. Its translation is CASSLTQLETQYF. The chain uses TRBV12-3 or TRBV12-4 and TRBJ2-5; D is ambiguous. V gave up 2 bases and J gave up 5 bases, with 9 bases separating them. The CDR3 has 13 residues.

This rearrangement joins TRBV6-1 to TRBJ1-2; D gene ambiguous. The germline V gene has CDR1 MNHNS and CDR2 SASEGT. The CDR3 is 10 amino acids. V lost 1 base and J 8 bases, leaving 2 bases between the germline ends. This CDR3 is CASSEEGYTF. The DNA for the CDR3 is TGTGCCAGCAGTGAAGAGGGCTACACCTTC.

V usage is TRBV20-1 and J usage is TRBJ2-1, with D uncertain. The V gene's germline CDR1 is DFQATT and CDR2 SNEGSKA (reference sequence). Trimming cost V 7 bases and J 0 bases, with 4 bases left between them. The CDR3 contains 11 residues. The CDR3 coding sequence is TGCAGTGTAGGCTCCTACAATGAGCAGTTCTTC. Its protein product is CSVGSYNEQFF.

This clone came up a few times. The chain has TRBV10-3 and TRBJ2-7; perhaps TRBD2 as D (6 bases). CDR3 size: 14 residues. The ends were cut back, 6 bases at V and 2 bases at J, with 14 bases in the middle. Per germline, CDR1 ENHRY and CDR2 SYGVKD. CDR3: CAIRATGDAYEQYF. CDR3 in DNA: TGTGCCATCAGGGCCACGGGGGACGCCTACGAGCAGTACTTC.

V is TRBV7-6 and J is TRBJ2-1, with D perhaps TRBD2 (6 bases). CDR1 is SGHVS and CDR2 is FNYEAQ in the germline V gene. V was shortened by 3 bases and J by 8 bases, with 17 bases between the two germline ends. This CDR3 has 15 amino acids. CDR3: CASSLEEGFGDEQFF. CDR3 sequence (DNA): TGTGCCAGCAGCTTGGAGGAGGGGTTTGGCGATGAGCAGTTCTTC. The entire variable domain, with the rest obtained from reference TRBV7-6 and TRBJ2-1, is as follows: GAGVSQSPRYKVTKRGQDVALRCDPISGHVSLYWYRQALGQGPEFLTYFNYEAQQDKSGLPNDRFSAERPEGSISTLTIQRTEQRDSAMYRCASSLEEGFGDEQFFGPGTRLTVL.

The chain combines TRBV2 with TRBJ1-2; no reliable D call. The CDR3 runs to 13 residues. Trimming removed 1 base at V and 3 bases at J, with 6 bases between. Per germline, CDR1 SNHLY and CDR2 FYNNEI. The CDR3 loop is CASSEEQYYGYTF. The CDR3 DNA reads TGTGCCAGCAGTGAAGAACAGTACTATGGCTACACCTTC.

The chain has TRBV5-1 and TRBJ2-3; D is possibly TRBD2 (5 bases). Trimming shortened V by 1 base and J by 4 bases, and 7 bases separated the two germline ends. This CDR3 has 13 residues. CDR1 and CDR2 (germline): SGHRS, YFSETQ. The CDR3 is CASSLQEADTQYF. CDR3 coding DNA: TGCGCCAGCAGCTTGCAGGAGGCAGATACGCAGTATTTT.

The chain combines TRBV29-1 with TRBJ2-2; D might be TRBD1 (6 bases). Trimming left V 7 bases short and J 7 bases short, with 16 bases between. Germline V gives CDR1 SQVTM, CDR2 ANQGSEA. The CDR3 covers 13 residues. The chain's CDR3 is CSARTAPGGELFF. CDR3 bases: TGCAGCGCCAGGACAGCCCCCGGCGGGGAGCTGTTTTTT.